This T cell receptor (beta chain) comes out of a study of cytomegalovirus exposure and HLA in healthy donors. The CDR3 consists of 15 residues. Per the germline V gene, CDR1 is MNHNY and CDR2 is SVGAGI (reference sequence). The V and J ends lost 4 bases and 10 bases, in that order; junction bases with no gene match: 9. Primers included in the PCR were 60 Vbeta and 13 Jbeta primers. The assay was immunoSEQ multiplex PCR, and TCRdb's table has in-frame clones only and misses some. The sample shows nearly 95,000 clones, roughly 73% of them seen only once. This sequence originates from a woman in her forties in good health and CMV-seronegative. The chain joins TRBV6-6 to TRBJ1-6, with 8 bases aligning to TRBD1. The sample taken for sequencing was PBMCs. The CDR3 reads CASSSTTGVRSPLHF. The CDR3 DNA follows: TGTGCCAGCAGTTCCACGACAGGGGTTCGGTCACCCCTCCACTTT.